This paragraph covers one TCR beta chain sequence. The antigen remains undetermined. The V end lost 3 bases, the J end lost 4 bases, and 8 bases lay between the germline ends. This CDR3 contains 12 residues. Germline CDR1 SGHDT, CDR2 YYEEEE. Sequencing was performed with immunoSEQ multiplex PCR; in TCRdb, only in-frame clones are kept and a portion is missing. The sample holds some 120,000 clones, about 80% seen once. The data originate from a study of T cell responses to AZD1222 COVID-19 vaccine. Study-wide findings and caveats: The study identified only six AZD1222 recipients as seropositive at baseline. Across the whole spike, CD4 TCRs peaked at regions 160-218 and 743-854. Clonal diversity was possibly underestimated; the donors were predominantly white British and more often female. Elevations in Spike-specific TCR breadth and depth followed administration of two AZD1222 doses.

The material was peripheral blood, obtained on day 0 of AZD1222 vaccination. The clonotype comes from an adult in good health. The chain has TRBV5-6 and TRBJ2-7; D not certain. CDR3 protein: CASSSHTYEQYF. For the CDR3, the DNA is TGTGCCAGCAGCTCCCACACTTACGAGCAGTACTTC.